The rows below give T cell receptor beta chains drawn from one sample of a study of shared clonotypes between healthy human individuals. The protocol was immunoSEQ multiplex PCR, while the TCRdb copy is restricted to in-frame clones and leaves out a portion. The sample records roughly 500,000 clones, 95% to 97% being singletons. The specimen was naive CD4+ T cells sorted from blood. All receptors derive from a woman aged 30 to 39 in good health. The CDR3 runs from the conserved cysteine through the conserved F or W. The D gene is left open where the match is weak. Clone size is stated in some rows and not others, as once, few, many or a class when expanded.

D,J,V,size,DNA,CDR3
TRBD1,TRBJ1-2,TRBV10-2,few,TGCGCCAGCACAAGGACAGGGAGGAAGGGCTACACCTTC,CASTRTGRKGYTF
NA,TRBJ2-3,TRBV9,NA,TGTGCCAGCAGCGTAGATCGTGGGGGCGGTAGCACAGATACGCAGTATTTT,CASSVDRGGGSTDTQYF
NA,TRBJ1-5,TRBV19,NA,TGTGCCAGTAGTATAGTCCAAAGCAATCAGCCCCAGCATTTT,CASSIVQSNQPQHF
TRBD2,TRBJ2-7,TRBV18,NA,TGTGCCAGCTCACCACCGTCACTAGCGGGAGGGGCCTACGAGCAGTACTTC,CASSPPSLAGGAYEQYF
TRBD2,TRBJ2-3,TRBV18,NA,TGTGCCAGCTCACCACCGGGCGGGAGGACAGATACGCAGTATTTT,CASSPPGGRTDTQYF
NA,TRBJ1-1,TRBV5-1,NA,TGCGCCAGCAGCTTGGGACACCTGAACACTGAAGCTTTCTTT,CASSLGHLNTEAFF
TRBD1,TRBJ1-2,TRBV25-1,NA,TGTGCCAGCAGTTTGCCCGGGACAGAAAAGGGCTACACCTTC,CASSLPGTEKGYTF
TRBD2,TRBJ2-1,TRBV5-1,NA,TGCGCCAGCAGCCAGGGACTAGCGGGAGGGCAGTTCTTC,CASSQGLAGGQFF
NA,TRBJ2-7,TRBV7-9,NA,TGTGCCAGCAGCTTAGCGATCTTATCCCCAGGTGTCCTTGCCTACGAGCAGTACTTC,CASSLAILSPGVLAYEQYF
NA,TRBJ2-5,TRBV18,NA,TGTGCCAGCTCACCCCCCCAGAACAGCCTCCAAGAGACCCAGTACTTC,CASSPPQNSLQETQYF
NA,TRBJ1-2,TRBV6-4,NA,TGTGCCAGCAGTGACTCTTCGGGTGTCGGCTACACCTTC,CASSDSSGVGYTF
NA,TRBJ1-1,TRBV11-3,NA,TGTGCCAGCAGCTTAGTAGGGAACACTGAAGCTTTCTTT,CASSLVGNTEAFF
TRBD2,TRBJ2-2,TRBV4-1,NA,TGCGCCAGCAGCCAGGAAACTAGCGGGAGCCTTGACACCGGGGAGCTGTTTTTT,CASSQETSGSLDTGELFF
NA,TRBJ2-4,TRBV9,NA,TGTGCCAGCAGCGTAGATCTAGGGTCGGCCAAAAACATTCAGTACTTC,CASSVDLGSAKNIQYF
NA,TRBJ2-5,TRBV4-1,NA,TGCGCCAGCAGCCAAGATAGAGTACAGCAAGAGACCCAGTACTTC,CASSQDRVQQETQYF
TRBD1,TRBJ2-1,TRBV11-1,NA,TGTGCCAGCAGCGGTCCTACAGGGGGAAGTTACAATGAGCAGTTCTTC,CASSGPTGGSYNEQFF
TRBD2,TRBJ2-7,TRBV28,NA,TGTGCCAGCAGTCTCTCTGGACTAGCGGCCCACGAGCAGTACTTC,CASSLSGLAAHEQYF
TRBD1,TRBJ2-7,TRBV2,once,TGTGCCAGTTCAGGGGGCTCCTACGAGCAGTACTTC,CASSGGSYEQYF
NA,TRBJ1-2,TRBV28,NA,TGTGCCAGCAGGGTCGCGTCCGGTCCCTATGGCTACACCTTC,CASRVASGPYGYTF
NA,TRBJ2-3,TRBV5-1,NA,TGCGCCAGCAGCTTGGCAGGCACAGATACGCAGTATTTT,CASSLAGTDTQYF
NA,TRBJ2-7,TRBV7-2,NA,TGTGCCAGCAGCTCTCTCGGACAGACCTACGAGCAGTACTTC,CASSSLGQTYEQYF
NA,TRBJ1-2,TRBV5-6,NA,TGTGCCAGCAGCCCGGACAGATCGGACTATGGCTACACCTTC,CASSPDRSDYGYTF
NA,TRBJ1-1,TRBV25-1,NA,TGTGCCAGCAGTGCACGACAGAACACTGAAGCTTTCTTT,CASSARQNTEAFF
TRBD1,TRBJ2-1,TRBV19,once,TGTGCCAGTAGTATTATCGGGACAGCTGACAATGAGCAGTTCTTC,CASSIIGTADNEQFF
TRBD2,TRBJ2-3,TRBV5-4,NA,TGTGCCAGCAGCTTGGGTAAACTAGCGGGTTTGACCTATACGCAGTATTTT,CASSLGKLAGLTYTQYF
NA,TRBJ2-1,TRBV5-1,NA,TGCGCCAGCAGCTTGGCCACACGAGCGGCTGGGGATGAGCAGTTCTTC,CASSLATRAAGDEQFF
TRBD2,TRBJ2-7,TRBV19,NA,TGTGCCAGTAGCCGTAGCGGGAACACCTACGAGCAGTACTTC,CASSRSGNTYEQYF
NA,TRBJ1-1,TRBV28,NA,TGTGCCAGCAGGCCTCTAAACACTGAAGCTTTCTTT,CASRPLNTEAFF
TRBD1,TRBJ2-1,TRBV7-9,NA,TGTGCCAGCAGACGAGGACAGGGCGGATACAATGAGCAGTTCTTC,CASRRGQGGYNEQFF
NA,TRBJ1-3,TRBV6-1,NA,TGTGCCAGCAGTGAAGCATTTCAGGAAAGCGGCACCATATATTTT,CASSEAFQESGTIYF
TRBD2,TRBJ2-1,TRBV5-6,NA,TGTGCCAGCATCCTGACTAGCGGGTACAATGAGCAGTTCTTC,CASILTSGYNEQFF
NA,TRBJ2-7,TRBV2,NA,TGTGCCACAACCATAAAGGGGTCTTACGAGCAGTACTTC,CATTIKGSYEQYF
TRBD1,TRBJ1-1,TRBV7-9,NA,TGTGCCAGCAGCGCACCGGGGACAGGGAACACTGAAGCTTTCTTT,CASSAPGTGNTEAFF
NA,TRBJ2-5,TRBV4-1,NA,TGCGCCAGCAGCCAAGGGGTGGGCCAGAGCCAAGAGACCCAGTACTTC,CASSQGVGQSQETQYF
NA,TRBJ1-5,TRBV27,NA,TGTGCCAGCAGTTTCTCCGCCGAGGGAAATCAGCCCCAGCATTTT,CASSFSAEGNQPQHF
NA,TRBJ2-3,TRBV4-1,NA,TGCGCCAGCAGCCAAGTTGACCCTAGCACAGATACGCAGTATTTT,CASSQVDPSTDTQYF
TRBD1,TRBJ1-4,TRBV7-8,NA,TGTGCCAGCAGCTCTTCAGGGGGCGCGAATGAAAAACTGTTTTTT,CASSSSGGANEKLFF
NA,TRBJ1-2,TRBV28,NA,TGTGCCAGCAGTCCCCCCGTAATACCCTACACCTTC,CASSPPVIPYTF
NA,TRBJ2-1,TRBV5-1,NA,TGCGCCAGCAGCTCCCAGGCTAGTGAGCAGTTCTTC,CASSSQASEQFF
NA,TRBJ1-5,TRBV5-1,NA,TGCGCCAGCAGCCCGGAATCCAATCAGCCCCAGCATTTT,CASSPESNQPQHF
NA,TRBJ1-4,TRBV30,NA,TGTGCCTGGAGTGGCAGGGGAACTCGTGAAAAACTGTTTTTT,CAWSGRGTREKLFF
TRBD2,TRBJ2-1,TRBV4-1,NA,TGCGCCAGCATGGGACTAAACAATGAGCAGTTCTTC,CASMGLNNEQFF
TRBD2,TRBJ2-5,TRBV5-1,NA,TGCGCCAGCAGCTTCCAGCGGGAGGACCAAGAGACCCAGTACTTC,CASSFQREDQETQYF
TRBD2,TRBJ2-3,TRBV6-6,NA,TGTGCCAGCAGTTATTCGGGAGGGCCTACGCAGTATTTT,CASSYSGGPTQYF
NA,TRBJ2-6,TRBV23-1,NA,TGCGCCAGCAGTTCCACACAGTCCTCTGGGGCCAACGTCCTGACTTTC,CASSSTQSSGANVLTF
TRBD2,TRBJ2-5,TRBV2,NA,TGTGCCAGCGCCGAGGGACTAGCGGGAGTTCGGACCCAGTACTTC,CASAEGLAGVRTQYF
TRBD2,TRBJ2-5,TRBV4-1,NA,TGCGCCAGCAGCCAATTAGCGGGAGGGCCAGATACCCAGTACTTC,CASSQLAGGPDTQYF
NA,TRBJ1-1,TRBV14,NA,TGTGCCAGCAGCCGAGGGAACACTGAAGCTTTCTTT,CASSRGNTEAFF
NA,TRBJ2-2,TRBV18,NA,TGTGTCAGCTCACCAATGACACCTACGAACACCGGGGAGCTGTTTTTT,CVSSPMTPTNTGELFF
NA,TRBJ2-1,TRBV5-4,NA,TGTGCCAGCAGCTTATCATCCGGCTCTAGCTCCTACAATGAGCAGTTCTTC,CASSLSSGSSSYNEQFF
TRBD1,TRBJ2-3,TRBV28,NA,TGTGCCAGCAGTTCGACAGGGGTAGATACGCAGTATTTT,CASSSTGVDTQYF
NA,TRBJ1-6,TRBV28,NA,TGTGCCAGCACCGCCGGGGGAAGGGGTTCACCCCTCCACTTT,CASTAGGRGSPLHF
NA,TRBJ2-7,TRBV10-2,NA,TGCGCCAGCAGTGAGTCGAGGCGACTAGTCTACGAGCAGTACTTC,CASSESRRLVYEQYF
NA,TRBJ1-2,TRBV28,NA,TGTGCCAGCAGAAATCAGGGACATGGCTACACCTTC,CASRNQGHGYTF